Sequencing of this T cell receptor beta chain was carried out in a study of T cell responses to AZD1222 COVID-19 vaccine. Sequencing was performed with immunoSEQ multiplex PCR; in TCRdb, only in-frame clones are kept and a portion is missing. The sample lists about 80,000 clones; roughly 88% were seen once. The CDR3 is 16 amino acids. V was clipped by 2 bases and J by 2 bases; unmatched bases: 7. Germline assignment: CDR1 MNHEY and CDR2 SMNVEV (reference sequence). The input for sequencing was peripheral blood, taken 28 days after the second AZD1222 dose. The sequence derives from an adult who received the AZD1222 COVID-19 vaccine. V is TRBV27 and J is TRBJ2-7; 9 positions agree with TRBD1. CDR3 region: CASSLGTGLIPYEQYF. The CDR3, as DNA: TGTGCCAGCAGTTTAGGGACAGGGTTAATCCCCTACGAGCAGTACTTC.